Included here is one T cell receptor beta chain sequence, with context. This specimen belongs to a study of OX40 agonist ivuxolimab in advanced cancers. The CDR3 totals 15 residues. Looked up from germline, CDR1 is SGHNT and CDR2 is YENEEA. Trimming removed 4 bases from V and 1 base from J, with 14 bases in between. This table comes from immunoSEQ multiplex PCR, and its TCRdb copy is limited to in-frame clones, with some not included. The table shows some 25,000 clones, with over 60% occurring only once. The material was CD4+ or CD8+ T cells sorted from blood, obtained in a trial of the OX40 agonist ivuxolimab. This receptor was identified in an adult with an advanced solid tumor such as melanoma, head and neck, liver or kidney cancer. The chain carries TRBV11-3 and TRBJ2-7; TRBD1 or TRBD2 may be the D gene (5 bases each). DNA for the CDR3: TGTGCCAGCAGCTACTCCCGGTGGGGGTCCTACGAGCAGTACTTC. It codes for CASSYSRWGSYEQYF.